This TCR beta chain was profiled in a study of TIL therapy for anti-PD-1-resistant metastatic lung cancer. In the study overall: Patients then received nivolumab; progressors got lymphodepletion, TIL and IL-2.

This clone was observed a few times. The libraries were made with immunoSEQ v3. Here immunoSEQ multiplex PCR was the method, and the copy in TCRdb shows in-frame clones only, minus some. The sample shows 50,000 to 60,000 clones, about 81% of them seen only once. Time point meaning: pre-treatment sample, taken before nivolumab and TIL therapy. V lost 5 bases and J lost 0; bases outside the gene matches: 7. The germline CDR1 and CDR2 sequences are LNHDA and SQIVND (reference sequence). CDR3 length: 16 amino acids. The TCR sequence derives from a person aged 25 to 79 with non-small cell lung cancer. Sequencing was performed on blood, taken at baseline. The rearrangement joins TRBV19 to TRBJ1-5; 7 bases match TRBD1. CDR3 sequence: CASSGTDYYSNQPQHF. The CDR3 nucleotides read TGTGCCAGTAGTGGGACAGATTATTATAGCAATCAGCCCCAGCATTTT.